These 15 T cell receptor beta chains share one sample of origin, sequenced in a study of shared clonotypes between healthy human individuals. Clones were sequenced by immunoSEQ multiplex PCR, and TCRdb holds only the in-frame ones, with some missing. The sample records about 680,000 clones, about 74% being singletons. Sequences were obtained from memory CD4+ T cells sorted from blood. Subset defined: CD45RA-negative fraction. The receptor set was obtained from a woman between 25 and 40 years old in good health.

J is TRBJ2-1 and V is TRBV5-1; 7 bases match TRBD2. The CDR3 has 14 amino acids. Germline values: CDR1 SGHRS, CDR2 YFSETQ. Trimming removed 4 bases from V and 7 bases from J; junction bases left unmatched: 8. CDR3 coding DNA: TGCGCCAGCAGCCGCCGTGAGGGAGGGAATGAGCAGTTCTTC. This encodes CASSRREGGNEQFF. The full variable domain, completed using reference TRBV5-1 and TRBJ2-1, is KAGVTQTPRYLIKTRGQQVTLSCSPISGHRSVSWYQQTPGQGLQFLFEYFSETQRNKGNFPGRFSGRQFSNSRSEMNVSTLELGDSALYLCASSRREGGNEQFFGPGTRLTVL.

The chain combines TRBV2 with TRBJ2-3, with TRBD1 as a possible D gene (6 bases). Germline CDR1 SNHLY, CDR2 FYNNEI. The CDR3 consists of 15 residues. Trimming removed 5 bases from V and 7 bases from J, with 19 bases in between. The CDR3 nucleotides are TGTGCCAGCAGTTCTCGGCAGGGGATCCTTAATACGCAGTATTTT. This gives the protein CASSSRQGILNTQYF.

Notes on this clone: Other DNA sequences in this specimen translate into the identical CDR3. The chain joins TRBV5-4 to TRBJ2-5; D unresolved. The V gene lost 0 bases and the J gene lost 1 base, with 7 bases spanning the gap. The CDR3 runs to 14 residues. CDR1 is SGHNT, CDR2 YYREEE, per germline (reference sequence). CDR3: CASSLGGFQETQYF. CDR3 DNA sequence: TGTGCCAGCAGCTTGGGTGGGTTCCAAGAGACCCAGTACTTC.

The chain recombines TRBV11-3 with TRBJ2-5; 13 positions agree with TRBD2. V was clipped by 5 bases and J by 6 bases; unmatched bases: 3. The CDR3 consists of 14 residues. The germline V gene encodes CDR1 SGHNT and CDR2 YENEEA. The CDR3 DNA follows: TGTGCCAGCAGCAGGACTAGCGGGAGTAAGACCCAGTACTTC. Its protein product is CASSRTSGSKTQYF.

V usage is TRBV6-5 and J usage is TRBJ1-2; the match to TRBD1 covers 9 bases. CDR1 is MNHEY and CDR2 is SVGAGI in the germline V gene. The CDR3 sequence is 14 residues long. Unmatched junction bases numbered 7, after V lost 6 bases and J lost 5 bases. This CDR3 is CASRRQGVGYGYTF. DNA for the CDR3: TGTGCCAGCAGGCGACAGGGGGTGGGATATGGCTACACCTTC.

The V and J genes are TRBV5-1 and TRBJ2-1, with D uncertain. V lost 2 bases and J 7 bases, leaving 16 bases between the germline ends. Germline V gene sequence: CDR1 SGHRS, CDR2 YFSETQ. This CDR3 has 15 amino acids. The CDR3, as DNA: TGCGCCAGCAGCTTTTCCGGGTTGGGCGTGAATGAGCAGTTCTTC. It encodes CASSFSGLGVNEQFF.

The chain links TRBV27 to TRBJ2-1, with 7 bases matching TRBD2. Germline-derived CDR1 and CDR2 are MNHEY and SMNVEV (reference sequence). This CDR3 is built from 15 residues. V shed 8 bases, J shed 6 bases, and the junction held 13 bases outside the gene matches. This CDR3 is CASSEGGPPTNEQFF. DNA for the CDR3: TGTGCCAGCTCAGAGGGAGGGCCCCCTACCAATGAGCAGTTCTTC.

The chain employs TRBV5-1 and TRBJ2-2; D might be TRBD2 (6 bases). CDR3 length: 16 residues. CDR1 and CDR2 (germline): SGHRS, YFSETQ. Trimming left V 4 bases short and J 0 bases short, with 13 bases between. The CDR3 reads CASSPGVQANTGELFF. CDR3 DNA: TGCGCCAGCAGCCCGGGAGTCCAAGCGAACACCGGGGAGCTGTTTTTT.

The chain couples TRBV19 to TRBJ2-5; weak D call: TRBD2 (6 bases). Germline CDR1 LNHDA, CDR2 SQIVND (reference sequence). Trimming took off 10 bases at V and 1 base at J, with 13 bases between the two ends. This CDR3 has 13 amino acids. The chain's CDR3 is CATASVLQETQYF. CDR3 nucleotide sequence: TGTGCCACTGCTAGCGTCCTCCAAGAGACCCAGTACTTC. The variable domain in full, with the rest retrieved from reference TRBV19 and TRBJ2-5, is DGGITQSPKYLFRKEGQNVTLSCEQNLNHDAMYWYRQDPGQGLRLIYYSQIVNDFQKGDIAEGYSVSREKKESFPLTVTSAQKNPTAFYLCATASVLQETQYFGPGTRLLVL.

The chain is built from TRBV14 and TRBJ2-5, with 10 bases identical to TRBD2. The CDR3 has 15 amino acids. Germline loops: CDR1 SGHDN, CDR2 FVKESK. Germline trimming cut 3 bases from V and 4 bases from J; bases unmatched to any gene: 5. CDR3 region: CASSQGTSERETQYF. DNA of the CDR3: TGTGCCAGCAGCCAGGGGACTAGCGAAAGAGAGACCCAGTACTTC.

V and J are TRBV11-2 and TRBJ2-3; 7 nucleotides match TRBD2. CDR1 and CDR2 from the germline V gene are SGHAT and FQNNGV. This CDR3 contains 17 residues. Germline trimming cut 5 bases from V and 2 bases from J; bases unmatched to any gene: 13. As DNA, the CDR3 is TGTGCCAGCAGCCCTCTTGCAGCTAGCGGCAACACAGATACGCAGTATTTT. Amino acid sequence: CASSPLAASGNTDTQYF.

The sample holds one count of this clone. V gene TRBV29-1 combines with J gene TRBJ2-6; D possibly matches TRBD1 or TRBD2 (5 bases each). Between the trimmed V and J ends, which lost 5 bases and 4 bases, there was a span of 12 bases. This CDR3 region has 14 residues. Looked up from germline, CDR1 is SQVTM and CDR2 is ANQGSEA. Here the CDR3 reads CSVKRGSGANVLTF. The CDR3 nucleotides read TGCAGCGTTAAGAGGGGTTCAGGGGCCAACGTCCTGACTTTC.

This chain uses TRBV4-2 with TRBJ2-7; TRBD2 agrees at 7 bases. V was clipped by 4 bases and J by 3 bases; unmatched bases: 6. Germline V CDR1 and CDR2: LGHNA, YNFKEQ. The CDR3 is 14 amino acids. Written as DNA, the CDR3 is TGTGCCAGCAGCCCTAATGGCGGGAGCTACGAGCAGTACTTC. Translating it yields CASSPNGGSYEQYF.

The chain combines TRBV11-2 with TRBJ2-7; 7 bases agree with TRBD2. Per germline, CDR1 SGHAT and CDR2 FQNNGV. Losses at the gene ends were 3 bases for V and 2 bases for J; bases not matched to a gene: 13. The CDR3 consists of 17 residues. The CDR3 DNA follows: TGTGCCAGCAGCTTTATTTGGAGGGAGGGGATCGCCTACGAGCAGTACTTC. It codes for CASSFIWREGIAYEQYF.

The chain has TRBV19 and TRBJ2-1; 12 bases are a match to TRBD2. This CDR3 is 15 amino acids long. J lost 2 bases, V lost 5 bases, and 1 base had no gene match. The V gene's germline CDR1 is LNHDA and CDR2 SQIVND (reference sequence). The CDR3, as DNA: TGTGCCAGTAGTCGACTAGCGGGAGCCTACAATGAGCAGTTCTTC. This codes for CASSRLAGAYNEQFF. The whole variable domain, remainder taken from reference TRBV19 and TRBJ2-1, is DGGITQSPKYLFRKEGQNVTLSCEQNLNHDAMYWYRQDPGQGLRLIYYSQIVNDFQKGDIAEGYSVSREKKESFPLTVTSAQKNPTAFYLCASSRLAGAYNEQFFGPGTRLTVL.